This passage covers 10 T cell receptor beta chains from one sample sequenced in a study of blood T cell repertoires in COVID-19. Measured with immunoSEQ multiplex PCR; TCRdb has only the in-frame clones, and not every one. The profile covers under 300,000 clones, with approximately 83% appearing a single time and about 10% taken by the ten largest. Sequencing was carried out using peripheral blood. These receptors were obtained from a woman between 70 and 85 years old with acute or convalescent COVID-19.

This chain uses TRBV4-1 with TRBJ2-2; perhaps TRBD2 as D (6 bases). The CDR3 has 15 amino acids. The germline V gene encodes CDR1 MGHRA and CDR2 YSYEKL. Trimming removed 5 bases at V and 6 bases at J, with 16 bases between. The CDR3 loop is CASSGGARGAGELFF. The DNA of the CDR3 is TGCGCCAGCAGCGGCGGGGCCCGAGGTGCCGGGGAGCTGTTTTTT.

The V and J genes are TRBV7-9 and TRBJ2-3; 7 bases agree with TRBD1. Germline V CDR1 and CDR2: SEHNR, FQNEAQ (reference sequence). V was pared by 5 bases and J by 5 bases, with 4 bases of the junction left unmatched. This CDR3 contains 13 residues. The CDR3 sequence: CASSRAGGDTQYF. CDR3 DNA: TGTGCCAGCAGCCGGGCAGGGGGAGATACGCAGTATTTT.

In regard to this clone: The identical CDR3 is also encoded by other nucleotide sequences in the sample. The chain joins TRBV29-1 to TRBJ2-2, with D possibly TRBD1 on 6 matching bases. V was pared by 4 bases and J by 7 bases, with 10 bases between. The CDR3 loop spans 12 amino acids. In germline, CDR1 is SQVTM, CDR2 ANQGSEA. CDR3 region: CSVGQGHGELFF. Written as DNA, the CDR3 is TGCAGCGTTGGGCAGGGACACGGGGAGCTGTTTTTT.

The chain combines TRBV7-8 with TRBJ2-1; a possible D gene is TRBD1 (6 bases). Deletions cut 6 bases from V and 0 bases from J, with 15 bases between. Germline-derived CDR1 and CDR2 are SGHVS and FQNEAQ. The CDR3 extends over 16 amino acids. The CDR3, as DNA: TGTGCCAGCAGACAGAGGGGGACGAGCTCCTACAATGAGCAGTTCTTC. Its translation: CASRQRGTSSYNEQFF.

As DNA, the CDR3 is TGTGCCAGCAGCTTATGGACAGGGCGCTACGAGCAGTACTTC. Protein sequence: CASSLWTGRYEQYF. The rearrangement joins TRBV11-2 to TRBJ2-7, with 8 bases that match TRBD1. The J segment lost 3 bases and the V segment lost 2 bases, leaving 3 bases of the junction unmatched. The CDR3 totals 14 residues. CDR1 SGHAT and CDR2 FQNNGV come from the germline V gene.

The rearrangement links TRBV5-1 to TRBJ1-4, with D possibly being TRBD1 (6 bases). Deletions cut 3 bases from V and 5 bases from J, with 11 bases between. Germline CDR1 is SGHRS and CDR2 is YFSETQ. The CDR3 runs 14 residues. CDR3 sequence reads: CASSSQGLNEKLFF. CDR3 coding DNA: TGCGCCAGCAGCTCTCAGGGGCTCAATGAAAAACTGTTTTTT.

A word on this clone: The junction departs from germline at one end; a sequencing error may be responsible. This sequence joins TRBV5-6 and TRBJ1-1, with D unresolved. Looked up from germline, CDR1 is SGHDT and CDR2 is YYEEEE. This CDR3 comprises 8 residues. The CDR3 loop is CASSAVGF. The CDR3 DNA follows: TGTGCCAGCAGCGCGGTAGGCTTT.

The V call is TRBV7-9, the J call TRBJ2-5; 7 nucleotides match TRBD1. Losses at the gene ends were 5 bases for V and 5 bases for J; bases not matched to a gene: 8. Germline V lookup: CDR1 SEHNR, CDR2 FQNEAQ (reference sequence). This CDR3 region has 14 residues. CDR3 region: CASSPGQAGETQYF. CDR3 DNA sequence: TGTGCCAGCAGCCCCGGACAGGCGGGCGAGACCCAGTACTTC.

J is TRBJ2-5 and V is TRBV7-9; unclear D gene. This CDR3 is built from 11 residues. Trimming left V 4 bases short and J 5 bases short, with 5 bases between. Per the germline V gene, CDR1 is SEHNR and CDR2 is FQNEAQ (reference sequence). CDR3 in DNA: TGTGCCAGCAGCTCCATGGAGACCCAGTACTTC. Its translation is CASSSMETQYF.

The chain is built from TRBV7-8 and TRBJ1-5; TRBD1 is a possible D gene (5 bases). Germline V gene sequence: CDR1 SGHVS, CDR2 FQNEAQ. The CDR3 consists of 15 residues. V was clipped by 7 bases and J by 6 bases, with 19 bases between them. This chain's CDR3 is CASTKTGGEGQPQHF. The CDR3 nucleotides read TGTGCCAGCACCAAAACCGGGGGGGAGGGTCAGCCCCAGCATTTT. Complete variable domain (other parts from reference TRBV7-8 and TRBJ1-5): GAGVSQSPRYKVAKRGQDVALRCDPISGHVSLFWYQQALGQGPEFLTYFQNEAQLDKSGLPSDRFFAERPEGSVSTLKIQRTQQEDSAVYLCASTKTGGEGQPQHFGDGTRLSIL.